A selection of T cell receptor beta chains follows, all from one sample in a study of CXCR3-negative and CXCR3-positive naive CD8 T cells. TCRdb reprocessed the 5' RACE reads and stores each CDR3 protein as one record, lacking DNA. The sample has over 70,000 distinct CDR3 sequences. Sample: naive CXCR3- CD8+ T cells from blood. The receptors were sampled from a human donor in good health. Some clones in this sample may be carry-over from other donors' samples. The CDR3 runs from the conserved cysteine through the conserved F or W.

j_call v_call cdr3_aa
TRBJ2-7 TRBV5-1 CASSHPDSYEQYF
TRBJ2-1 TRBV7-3 CASSLGLAFYNEQFF
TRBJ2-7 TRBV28 CASRPGTQYEQYF
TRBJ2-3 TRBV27 CASSLELQDTQYF
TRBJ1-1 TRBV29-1 CSVDSDSTNTEAFF
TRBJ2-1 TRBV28 CASSLTSGGYNEQFF
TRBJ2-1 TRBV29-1 CSVGTAYNEQFF
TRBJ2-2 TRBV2 CASRGPLASENTGELFF
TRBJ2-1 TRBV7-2 CASSPTGQLVHNEQFF
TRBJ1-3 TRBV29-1 CSVELQGAGNTIYF
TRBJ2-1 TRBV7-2 CASSFPGQNEQFF
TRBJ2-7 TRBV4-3 CASSQESGQRGYEQYF
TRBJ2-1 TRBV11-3 CASSLGPGGHEQFF
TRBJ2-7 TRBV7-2 CASHQGPGAYEQYF
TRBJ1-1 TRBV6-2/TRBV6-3 CASSYSTTEAFF
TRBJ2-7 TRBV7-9 CASSPGTGSFNRQYF
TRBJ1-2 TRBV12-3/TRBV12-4 CASSEQGADYGYTF
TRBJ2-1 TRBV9 CASSVTSGAGNEQFF
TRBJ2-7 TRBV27 CASSFLGDSSYEQYF
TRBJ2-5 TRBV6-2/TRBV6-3 CASSYQGQKEETQYF
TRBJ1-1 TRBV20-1 CSATAYLPPTGGNTEAFF
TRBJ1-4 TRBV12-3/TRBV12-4 CASSSPGTGKTLFF
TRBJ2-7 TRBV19 CASSISGRTYEQYF
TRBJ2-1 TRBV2 CASRPTHNEQFF
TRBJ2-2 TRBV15 CATRGGSTGELFF
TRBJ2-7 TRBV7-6 CASSLGRTNPYEQYF
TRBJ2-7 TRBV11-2 CASSFGGIDYEQYF
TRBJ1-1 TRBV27 CASSFTKNTEAFF
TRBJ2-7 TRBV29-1 CSVVPRGVYEQYF
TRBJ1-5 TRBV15 CATSKTVMSNQPQHF
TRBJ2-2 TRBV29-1 CSVERGGSYTGELFF